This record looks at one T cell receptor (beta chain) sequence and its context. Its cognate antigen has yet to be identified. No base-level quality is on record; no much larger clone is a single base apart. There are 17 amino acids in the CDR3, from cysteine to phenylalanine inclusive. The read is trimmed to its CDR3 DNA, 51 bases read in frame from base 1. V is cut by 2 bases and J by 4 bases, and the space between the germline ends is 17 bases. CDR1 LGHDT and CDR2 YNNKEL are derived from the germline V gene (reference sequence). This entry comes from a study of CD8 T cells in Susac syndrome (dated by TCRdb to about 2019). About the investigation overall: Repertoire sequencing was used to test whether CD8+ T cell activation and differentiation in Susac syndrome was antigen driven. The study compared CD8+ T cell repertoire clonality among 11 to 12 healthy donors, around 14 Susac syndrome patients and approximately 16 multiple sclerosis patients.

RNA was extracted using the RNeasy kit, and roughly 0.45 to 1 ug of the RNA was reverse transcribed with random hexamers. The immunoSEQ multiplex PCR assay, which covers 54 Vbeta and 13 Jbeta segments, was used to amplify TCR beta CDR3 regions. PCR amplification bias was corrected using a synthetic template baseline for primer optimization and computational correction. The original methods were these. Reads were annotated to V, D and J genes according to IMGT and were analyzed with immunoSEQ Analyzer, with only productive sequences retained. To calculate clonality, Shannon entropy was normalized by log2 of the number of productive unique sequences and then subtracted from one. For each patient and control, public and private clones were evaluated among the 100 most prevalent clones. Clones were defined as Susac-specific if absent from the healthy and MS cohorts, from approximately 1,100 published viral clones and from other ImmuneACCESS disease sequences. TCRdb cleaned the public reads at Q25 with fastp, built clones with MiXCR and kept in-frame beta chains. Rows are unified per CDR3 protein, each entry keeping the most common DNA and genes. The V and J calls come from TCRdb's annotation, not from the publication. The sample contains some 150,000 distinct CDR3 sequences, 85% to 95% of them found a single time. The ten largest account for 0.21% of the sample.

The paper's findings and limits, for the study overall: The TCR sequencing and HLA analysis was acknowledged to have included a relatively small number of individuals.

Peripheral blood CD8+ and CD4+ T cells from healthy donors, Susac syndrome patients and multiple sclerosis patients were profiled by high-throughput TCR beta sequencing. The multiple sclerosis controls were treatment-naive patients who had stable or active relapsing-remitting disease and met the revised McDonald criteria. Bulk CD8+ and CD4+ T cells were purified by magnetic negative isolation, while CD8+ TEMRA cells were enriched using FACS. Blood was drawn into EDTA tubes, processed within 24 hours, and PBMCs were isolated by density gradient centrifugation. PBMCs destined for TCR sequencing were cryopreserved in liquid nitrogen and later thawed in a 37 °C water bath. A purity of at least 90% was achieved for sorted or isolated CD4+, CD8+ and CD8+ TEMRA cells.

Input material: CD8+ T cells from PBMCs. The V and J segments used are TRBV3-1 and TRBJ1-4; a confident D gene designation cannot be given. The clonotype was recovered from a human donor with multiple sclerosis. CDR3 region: CASSQRPGTNNNEKLFF. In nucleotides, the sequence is TGTGCCAGCAGCCAACGGCCAGGAACCAACAATAATGAAAAACTGTTTTTT.